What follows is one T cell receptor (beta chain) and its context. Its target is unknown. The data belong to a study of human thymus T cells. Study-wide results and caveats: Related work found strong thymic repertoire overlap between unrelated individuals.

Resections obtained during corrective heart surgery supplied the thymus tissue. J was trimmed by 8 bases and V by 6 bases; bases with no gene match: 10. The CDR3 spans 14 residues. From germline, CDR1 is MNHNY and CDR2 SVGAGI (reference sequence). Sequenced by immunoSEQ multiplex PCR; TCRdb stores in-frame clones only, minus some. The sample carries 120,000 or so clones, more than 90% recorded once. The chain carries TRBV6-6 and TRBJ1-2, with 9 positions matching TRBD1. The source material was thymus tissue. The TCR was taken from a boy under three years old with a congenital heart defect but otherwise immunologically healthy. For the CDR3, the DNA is TGTGCCAGCAGGCCTCAACAGGGGGCGCGGGGCTACACCTTC. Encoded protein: CASRPQQGARGYTF.